This T cell receptor (beta chain) was sequenced during a study of tumor-infiltrating lymphocytes in primary liver carcinoma. Study outcomes and limitations: Tumor-blood pairs (like tumor-adjacent pairs) overlapped less than tumor region pairs did.

Total RNA and DNA came together from approximately 20-30 mg of bulk tissue without cell sorting. Chronic HBV infection, which was untreated, was present in the patients. Total RNA (roughly 540 ng) served as template for TCR beta cDNA synthesis primed by a constant-region primer. The TCR beta library was amplified through three nested multiplex PCR rounds in a modified ARM-PCR procedure. Forward primers for TRBV1-TRBV30 and a C-beta reverse primer served the first two PCR rounds, at 10 cycles each. Via MiXCR, TCRdb re-called the multiplex PCR reads, giving one row per CDR3 protein. The data show more than 40,000 distinct CDR3 sequences, 70% to 85% seen once. Germline-derived CDR1 and CDR2 are MDHEN and SYDVKM. V gave up 5 bases and J gave up 7 bases, with 17 bases separating them. The CDR3 length is 15 residues. Worth noting for this clonotype: The antigen is unknown.

The source is a man in his forties with primary liver carcinoma and hepatitis B virus infection. Sequencing was carried out using liver tumor tissue from sampling region 5. Indicated subset: tumor region T5, tumor centre. J is TRBJ2-2 and V is TRBV28, with D possibly being TRBD1 (6 bases). In DNA, the CDR3 is TGTGCCAGCAGTACCCTGGACAGAACCGACGGGGAGCTGTTTTTT. Protein product: CASSTLDRTDGELFF.